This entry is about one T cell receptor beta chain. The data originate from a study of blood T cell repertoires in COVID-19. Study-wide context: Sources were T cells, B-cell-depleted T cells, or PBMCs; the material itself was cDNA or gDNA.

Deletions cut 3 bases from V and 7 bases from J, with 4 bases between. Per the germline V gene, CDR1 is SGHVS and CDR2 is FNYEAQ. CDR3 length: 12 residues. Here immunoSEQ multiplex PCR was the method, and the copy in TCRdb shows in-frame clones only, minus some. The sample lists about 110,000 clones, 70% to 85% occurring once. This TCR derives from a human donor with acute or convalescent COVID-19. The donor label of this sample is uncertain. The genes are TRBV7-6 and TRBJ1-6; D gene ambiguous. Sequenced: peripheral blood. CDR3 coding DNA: TGTGCCAGCAGCTTTCAGAATTCACCCCTCCACTTT. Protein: CASSFQNSPLHF.